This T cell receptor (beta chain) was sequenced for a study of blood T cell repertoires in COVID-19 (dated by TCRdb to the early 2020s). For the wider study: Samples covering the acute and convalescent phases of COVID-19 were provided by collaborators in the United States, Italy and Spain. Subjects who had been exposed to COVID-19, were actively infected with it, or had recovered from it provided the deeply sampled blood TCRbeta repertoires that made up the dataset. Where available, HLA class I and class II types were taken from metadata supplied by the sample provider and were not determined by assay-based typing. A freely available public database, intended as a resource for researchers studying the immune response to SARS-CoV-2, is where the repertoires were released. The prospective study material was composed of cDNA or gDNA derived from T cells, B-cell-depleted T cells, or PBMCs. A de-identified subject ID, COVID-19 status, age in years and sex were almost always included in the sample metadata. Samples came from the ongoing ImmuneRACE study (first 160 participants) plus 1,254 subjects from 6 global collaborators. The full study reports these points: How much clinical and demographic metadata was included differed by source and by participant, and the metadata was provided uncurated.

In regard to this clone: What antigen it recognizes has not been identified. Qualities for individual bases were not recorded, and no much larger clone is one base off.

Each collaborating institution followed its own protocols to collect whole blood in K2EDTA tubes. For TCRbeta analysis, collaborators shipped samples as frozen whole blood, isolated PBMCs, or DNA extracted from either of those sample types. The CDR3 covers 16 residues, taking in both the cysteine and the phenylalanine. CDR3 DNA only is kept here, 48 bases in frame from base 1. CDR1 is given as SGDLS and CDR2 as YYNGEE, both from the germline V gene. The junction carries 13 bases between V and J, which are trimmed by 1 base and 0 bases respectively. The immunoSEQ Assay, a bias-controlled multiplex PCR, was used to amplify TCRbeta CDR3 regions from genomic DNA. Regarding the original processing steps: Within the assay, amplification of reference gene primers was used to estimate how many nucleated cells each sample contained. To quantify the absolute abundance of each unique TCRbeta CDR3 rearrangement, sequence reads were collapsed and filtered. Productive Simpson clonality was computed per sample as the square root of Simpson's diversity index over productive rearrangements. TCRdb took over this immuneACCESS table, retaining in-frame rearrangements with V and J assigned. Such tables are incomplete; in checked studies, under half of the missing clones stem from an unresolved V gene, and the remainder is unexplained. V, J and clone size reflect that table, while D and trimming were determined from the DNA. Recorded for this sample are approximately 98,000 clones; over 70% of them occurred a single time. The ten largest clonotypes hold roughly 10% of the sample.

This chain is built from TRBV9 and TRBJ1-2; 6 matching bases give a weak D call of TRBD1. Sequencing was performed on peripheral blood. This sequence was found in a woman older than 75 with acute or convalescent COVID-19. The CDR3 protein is CASSVMSDSPNYGYTF. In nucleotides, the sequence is TGTGCCAGCAGCGTAATGTCGGACAGCCCTAACTATGGCTACACCTTC.